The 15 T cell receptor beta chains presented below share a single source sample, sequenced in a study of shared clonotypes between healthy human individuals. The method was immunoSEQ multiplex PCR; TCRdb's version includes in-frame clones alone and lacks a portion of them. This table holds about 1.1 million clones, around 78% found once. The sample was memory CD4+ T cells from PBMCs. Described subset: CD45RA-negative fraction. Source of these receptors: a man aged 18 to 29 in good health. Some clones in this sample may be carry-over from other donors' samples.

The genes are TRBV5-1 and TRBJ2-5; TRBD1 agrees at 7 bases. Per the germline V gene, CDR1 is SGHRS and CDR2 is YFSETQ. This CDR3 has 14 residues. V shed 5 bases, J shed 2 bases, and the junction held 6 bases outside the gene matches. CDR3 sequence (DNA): TGCGCCAGCAGGGGTCCGGGACAGCAAGAGACCCAGTACTTC. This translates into CASRGPGQQETQYF. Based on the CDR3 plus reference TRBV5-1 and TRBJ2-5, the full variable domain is KAGVTQTPRYLIKTRGQQVTLSCSPISGHRSVSWYQQTPGQGLQFLFEYFSETQRNKGNFPGRFSGRQFSNSRSEMNVSTLELGDSALYLCASRGPGQQETQYFGPGTRLLVL.

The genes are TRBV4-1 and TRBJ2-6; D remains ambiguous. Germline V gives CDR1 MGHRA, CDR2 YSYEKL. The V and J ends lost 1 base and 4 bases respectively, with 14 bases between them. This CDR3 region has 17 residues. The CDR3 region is CASSQVAGPVGANVLTF. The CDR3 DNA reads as TGCGCCAGCAGCCAAGTGGCAGGTCCCGTGGGGGCCAACGTCCTGACTTTC.

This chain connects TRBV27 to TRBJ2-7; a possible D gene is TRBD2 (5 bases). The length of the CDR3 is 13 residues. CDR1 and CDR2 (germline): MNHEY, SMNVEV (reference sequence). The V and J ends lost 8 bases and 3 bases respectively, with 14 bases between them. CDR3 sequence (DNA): TGTGCCAGCGGAATCCGACGGGGCTACGAGCAGTACTTC. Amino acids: CASGIRRGYEQYF.

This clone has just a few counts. The CDR3 DNA follows: TGTGCCAGCAGTTTGGTCGCGGGAGGGGACACCGGGGAGCTGTTTTTT. This codes for CASSLVAGGDTGELFF. J is TRBJ2-2 and V is TRBV28, with 9 bases identical to TRBD2. Per germline, CDR1 MDHEN and CDR2 SYDVKM. The CDR3 is 16 amino acids. V shed 3 bases and J 3 bases; nucleotides not matched to a gene: 5.

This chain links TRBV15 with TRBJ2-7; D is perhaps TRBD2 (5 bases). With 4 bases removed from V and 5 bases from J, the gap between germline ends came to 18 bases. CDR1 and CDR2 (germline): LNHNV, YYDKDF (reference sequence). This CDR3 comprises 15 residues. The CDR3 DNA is TGTGCCACCAGCACTATCGGGGTATCAGTCCACGAGCAGTACTTC. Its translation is CATSTIGVSVHEQYF.

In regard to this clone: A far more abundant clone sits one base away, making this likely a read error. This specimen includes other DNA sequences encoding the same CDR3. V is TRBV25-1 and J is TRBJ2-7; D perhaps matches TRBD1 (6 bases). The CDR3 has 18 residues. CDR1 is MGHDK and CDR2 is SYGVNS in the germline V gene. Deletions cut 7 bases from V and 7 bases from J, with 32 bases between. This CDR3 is CASNSYTGTRCPLGEQYF. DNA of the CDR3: TGTGCCAGCAATTCTTACACCGGGACAAGGTGCCCTCTAGGGGAGCAGTACTTC.

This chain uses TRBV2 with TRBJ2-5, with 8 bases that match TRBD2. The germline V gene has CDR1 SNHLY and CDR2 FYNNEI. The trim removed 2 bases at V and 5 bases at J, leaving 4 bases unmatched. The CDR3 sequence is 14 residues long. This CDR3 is CASSEREGLETQYF. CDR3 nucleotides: TGTGCCAGCAGTGAACGGGAGGGCCTCGAGACCCAGTACTTC.

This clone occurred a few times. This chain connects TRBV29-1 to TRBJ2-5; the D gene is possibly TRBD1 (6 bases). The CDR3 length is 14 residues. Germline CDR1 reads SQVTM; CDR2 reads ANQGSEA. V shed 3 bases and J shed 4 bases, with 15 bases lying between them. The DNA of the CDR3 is TGCAGCGTTGACGTCGCAGGGGTCAGAGAGACCCAGTACTTC. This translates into CSVDVAGVRETQYF.

The CDR3 here is CASSQAPGQGSYEQYF. For the CDR3, the DNA is TGTGCCAGCAGCCAGGCCCCGGGACAGGGTTCCTACGAGCAGTACTTC. This chain uses TRBV14 with TRBJ2-7, with 9 bases aligning to TRBD1. The ends lost 3 bases at V and 1 base at J; junction bases unmatched: 7. CDR1 is SGHDN, CDR2 FVKESK, per germline. This CDR3 region has 16 residues.

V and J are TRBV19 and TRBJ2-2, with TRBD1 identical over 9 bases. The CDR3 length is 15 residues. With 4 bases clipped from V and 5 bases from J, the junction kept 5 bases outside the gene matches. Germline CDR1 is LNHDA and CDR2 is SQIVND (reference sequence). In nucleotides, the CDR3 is TGTGCCAGTAGTAACGGACAGGGGCGAACCGGGGAGCTGTTTTTT. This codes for CASSNGQGRTGELFF.

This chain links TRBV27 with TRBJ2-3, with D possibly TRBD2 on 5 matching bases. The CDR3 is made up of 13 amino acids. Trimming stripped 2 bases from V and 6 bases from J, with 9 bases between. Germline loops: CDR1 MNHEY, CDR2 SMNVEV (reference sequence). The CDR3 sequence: CASSLPGEDTQYF. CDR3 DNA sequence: TGTGCCAGCAGTTTACCCGGGGAGGATACGCAGTATTTT.

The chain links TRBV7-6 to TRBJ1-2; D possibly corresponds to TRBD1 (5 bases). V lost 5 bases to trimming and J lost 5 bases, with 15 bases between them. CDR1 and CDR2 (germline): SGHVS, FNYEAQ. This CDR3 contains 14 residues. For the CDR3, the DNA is TGTGCCAGCAGCCCCCAGGGCGGCTCGTATGGCTACACCTTC. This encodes CASSPQGGSYGYTF.

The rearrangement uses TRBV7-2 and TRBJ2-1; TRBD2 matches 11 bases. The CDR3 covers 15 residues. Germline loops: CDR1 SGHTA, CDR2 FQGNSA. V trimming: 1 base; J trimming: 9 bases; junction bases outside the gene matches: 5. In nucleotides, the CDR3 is TGTGCCAGCAGCTTAGGTAGCGGGAGGGGTCTTGAGCAGTTCTTC. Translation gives CASSLGSGRGLEQFF.

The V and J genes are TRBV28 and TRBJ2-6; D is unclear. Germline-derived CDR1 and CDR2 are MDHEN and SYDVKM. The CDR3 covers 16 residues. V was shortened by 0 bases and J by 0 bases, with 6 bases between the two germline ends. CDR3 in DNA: TGTGCCAGCAGTTTATGGGGGTCCTCTGGGGCCAACGTCCTGACTTTC. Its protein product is CASSLWGSSGANVLTF.

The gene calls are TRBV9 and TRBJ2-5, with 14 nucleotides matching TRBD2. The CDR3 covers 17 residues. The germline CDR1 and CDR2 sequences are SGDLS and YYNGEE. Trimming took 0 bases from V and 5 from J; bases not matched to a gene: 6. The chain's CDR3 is CASSVGLAGGLGETQYF. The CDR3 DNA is TGTGCCAGCAGCGTAGGACTAGCGGGAGGGCTAGGGGAGACCCAGTACTTC.